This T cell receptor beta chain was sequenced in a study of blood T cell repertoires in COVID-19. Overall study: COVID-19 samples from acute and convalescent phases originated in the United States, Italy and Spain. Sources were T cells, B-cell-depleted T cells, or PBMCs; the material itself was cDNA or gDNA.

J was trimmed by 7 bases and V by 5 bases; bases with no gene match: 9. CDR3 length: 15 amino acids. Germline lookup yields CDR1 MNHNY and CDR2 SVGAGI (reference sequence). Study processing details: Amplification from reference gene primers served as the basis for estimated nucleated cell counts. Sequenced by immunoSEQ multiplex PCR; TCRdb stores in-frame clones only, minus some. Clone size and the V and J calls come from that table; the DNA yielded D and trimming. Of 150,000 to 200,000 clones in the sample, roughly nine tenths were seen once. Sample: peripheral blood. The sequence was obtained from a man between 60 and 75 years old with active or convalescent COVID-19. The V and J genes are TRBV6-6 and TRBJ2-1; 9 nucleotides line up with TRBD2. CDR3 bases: TGTGCCAGCAGTGGCTCGGGACTAGCTGGGAATGAGCAGTTCTTC. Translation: CASSGSGLAGNEQFF.